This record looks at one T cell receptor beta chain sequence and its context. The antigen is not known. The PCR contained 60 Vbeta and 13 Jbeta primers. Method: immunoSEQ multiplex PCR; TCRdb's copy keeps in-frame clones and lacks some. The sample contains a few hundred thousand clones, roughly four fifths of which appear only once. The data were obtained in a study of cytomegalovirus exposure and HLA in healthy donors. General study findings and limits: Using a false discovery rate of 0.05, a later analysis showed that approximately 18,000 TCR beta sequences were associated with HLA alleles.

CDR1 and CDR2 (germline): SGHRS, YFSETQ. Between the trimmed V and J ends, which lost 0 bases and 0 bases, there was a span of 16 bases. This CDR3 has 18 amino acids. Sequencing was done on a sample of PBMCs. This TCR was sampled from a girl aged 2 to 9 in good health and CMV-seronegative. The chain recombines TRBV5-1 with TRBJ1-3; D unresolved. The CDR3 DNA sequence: TGCGCCAGCAGCTTGGCCTCAGGTGGTCAGAGCTCTGGAAACACCATATATTTT. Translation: CASSLASGGQSSGNTIYF.